This T cell receptor (beta chain) was obtained from a study of vaccination and CD4 T cells after COVID-19. Treatment of the sample: roughly ten-day PBMC culture with coronavirus spike peptide pools or control peptides (ViraFEST assay). The CDR3 spans 16 residues. V lost 2 bases, J lost 5 bases, and 8 bases stayed unmatched. From germline, CDR1 is SEHNR and CDR2 FQNEAQ (reference sequence). To note about this clonotype: The antigen remains undetermined.

Oncomine TCR Beta short-read sequencing was applied to DNA from cultured CD4+ T cells. TCRdb recomputed calls from the PCR reads with MiXCR, one row per CDR3 protein. Seen here are about 9,200 distinct CDR3 sequences, 50% to 70% observed once, and the top ten hold 15% to 18%. The sample was cultured CD4+ T cells from blood, taken after SARS-CoV-2 vaccination. The gene calls are TRBV7-9 and TRBJ2-5, with TRBD2 matching 10 bases. This TCR was sampled from a human donor with COVID-19. In DNA form, the CDR3 reads TGTGCCAGCAGCTTACTTCTAGCGGGGGACTTCGAGACCCAGTACTTC. This gives the protein CASSLLLAGDFETQYF.